These 28 T cell receptor beta chains came from one sample sequenced in a study of T cell responses to AZD1222 COVID-19 vaccine. Assay used: immunoSEQ multiplex PCR; TCRdb lists only in-frame clones, some missing. The sample lists fewer than 110,000 clones; around nine tenths were seen once. The sample in question was peripheral blood, obtained on day 0 of AZD1222 vaccination. The receptor set was obtained from an adult in good health.

The chain has TRBV10-1 and TRBJ2-2; either TRBD1 or TRBD2 may fit D (5 bases each). V gave up 7 bases and J gave up 1 base, with 13 bases separating them. This CDR3 has 15 residues. Looked up from germline, CDR1 is WNHNN and CDR2 is SYGVQD (reference sequence). CDR3 sequence: CASTLPGQNTGELFF. CDR3 nucleotide sequence: TGCGCCAGCACCCTGCCGGGGCAGAACACCGGGGAGCTGTTTTTT.

The chain is built from TRBV7-6 and TRBJ1-6; tentatively, D is TRBD1 (5 bases). V was cut by 5 bases and J by 7 bases, with 15 bases left in between. Germline CDR1 and CDR2: SGHVS and FNYEAQ. The CDR3 extends over 15 amino acids. The CDR3 bases are TGTGCCAGCAGCGGGACCGGGACGGACAATTCACCCCTCCACTTT. Its translation is CASSGTGTDNSPLHF.

This chain links TRBV27 with TRBJ1-2, with 9 bases that match TRBD1. CDR3 length equals 14 residues. V lost 0 bases, J lost 5 bases, and 1 base stayed unmatched. CDR1 and CDR2 from the germline V gene are MNHEY and SMNVEV (reference sequence). The CDR3 coding sequence is TGTGCCAGCAGTTTATCCGGGACAGGGTATGGCTACACCTTC. This codes for CASSLSGTGYGYTF.

The V call is TRBV12-2, the J call TRBJ2-7; the table's D call, TRBD2, has no DNA check behind it. TRBV12-2 is classified as a pseudogene. The CDR3 is 14 residues long. In nucleotides, the CDR3 is TGTGCAAGTCCCTCCAACGGGAGTAGGTACGAGCAGTACTTC. Residues: CASPSNGSRYEQYF.

The rearrangement joins TRBV4-1 to TRBJ1-1, with D tentatively TRBD1 (6 bases). The ends were cut back, 1 base at V and 4 bases at J, with 16 bases in the middle. Per germline, CDR1 MGHRA and CDR2 YSYEKL. The CDR3 totals 16 residues. CDR3 loop: CASSQGGKGVATEAFF. The CDR3 region has the DNA TGCGCCAGCAGCCAAGGGGGGAAGGGGGTCGCCACTGAAGCTTTCTTT.

V and J are TRBV9 and TRBJ2-1, with TRBD2 identical over 7 bases. The V segment lost 5 bases and the J segment 0 bases; nucleotides outside the gene matches: 11. This CDR3 spans 17 amino acids. Germline CDR1 reads SGDLS; CDR2 reads YYNGEE. CDR3 coding DNA: TGTGCCAGCAGTGGCGGGGGTAAAAACAGCTCCTACAATGAGCAGTTCTTC. Translating it yields CASSGGGKNSSYNEQFF.

This rearrangement joins TRBV7-2 to TRBJ1-1; a weak D match, TRBD1 (6 bases). This CDR3 region has 13 residues. Germline V gene lookup returns CDR1 SGHTA and CDR2 FQGNSA. V gave up 1 base and J gave up 7 bases, with 10 bases separating them. The CDR3 protein is CASSLDRQVEAFF. The CDR3 DNA reads as TGTGCCAGCAGCTTAGACCGACAGGTTGAAGCTTTCTTT.

This rearrangement joins TRBV19 to TRBJ2-3; a weak D match, TRBD2 (6 bases). The germline V gene encodes CDR1 LNHDA and CDR2 SQIVND (reference sequence). Trimming stripped 5 bases from V and 2 bases from J, with 11 bases between. The CDR3 covers 14 residues. The CDR3 spells CASSLGLLTDTQYF. The CDR3, as DNA: TGTGCCAGTAGTTTGGGACTCCTCACAGATACGCAGTATTTT.

The table lists this clone with a count of one. This chain joins TRBV7-2 and TRBJ2-3; weak D call: TRBD1 (6 bases). The germline V gene encodes CDR1 SGHTA and CDR2 FQGNSA. This CDR3 has 12 residues. Trimming stripped 5 bases from V and 5 bases from J, with 8 bases between. CDR3 protein: CASSTTGDTQYF. CDR3 DNA sequence: TGTGCCAGCAGCACGACAGGAGATACGCAGTATTTT.

The sample holds one count of this clone. This chain joins TRBV5-1 and TRBJ2-3; 10 nucleotides line up with TRBD2. Germline CDR1 reads SGHRS; CDR2 reads YFSETQ. V shed 6 bases, J shed 1 base, and the junction held 8 bases outside the gene matches. CDR3 length: 16 residues. CDR3 sequence reads: CASIASGSWGTDTQYF. In DNA, the CDR3 is TGCGCCAGCATCGCTAGCGGGAGTTGGGGCACAGATACGCAGTATTTT.

This clone is a singleton in its sample. The chain uses TRBV5-1 and TRBJ1-6; a weak D match, TRBD1 (5 bases). This CDR3 has 16 amino acids. V dropped 5 bases and J dropped 7 bases, with 19 bases sitting between them. Germline CDR1 is SGHRS and CDR2 is YFSETQ. The CDR3: CASRPQRGVGNSPLHF. CDR3 coding DNA: TGCGCCAGCAGGCCGCAAAGAGGGGTCGGGAATTCACCCCTCCACTTT.

This clone was found a few times. This chain joins TRBV30 and TRBJ1-3; possible D gene TRBD1, 6 bases. The germline V and J ends were trimmed by 3 bases and 1 base, with 13 bases remaining between them. There are 15 residues in the CDR3. Looked up from germline, CDR1 is GTSNPN and CDR2 is SVGIG (reference sequence). CDR3 DNA: TGTGCCTGGAGAATATTAGGGGGATCTGGAAACACCATATATTTT. Translating gives CAWRILGGSGNTIYF.

This clone was observed a few times. The chain combines TRBV28 with TRBJ1-4, with 8 bases that match TRBD1. CDR3 length equals 14 residues. CDR1 is MDHEN and CDR2 is SYDVKM in the germline V gene. Germline trimming cut 6 bases from V and 4 bases from J; bases unmatched to any gene: 4. CDR3 region: CASSFTGGNEKLFF. CDR3 in DNA: TGTGCCAGCAGCTTCACAGGGGGTAATGAAAAACTGTTTTTT.

This chain links TRBV27 with TRBJ2-1; TRBD2 matches at 8 bases. V lost 5 bases, J lost 5 bases, and 14 bases stayed unmatched. Germline V lookup: CDR1 MNHEY, CDR2 SMNVEV (reference sequence). The CDR3 is 17 residues long. Here the CDR3 reads CASSPRLAYPINNEQFF. As DNA, the CDR3 is TGTGCCAGCAGTCCTCGACTAGCGTACCCAATTAACAATGAGCAGTTCTTC.

CDR3: CASSELDPRGAFLDEQYF. The DNA for the CDR3 is TGTGCCAGCAGTGAATTAGACCCCCGGGGAGCGTTTCTGGACGAGCAGTACTTC. V usage is TRBV25-1 and J usage is TRBJ2-7; possible D gene TRBD2, 5 bases. This CDR3 region has 18 residues. Per germline, CDR1 MGHDK and CDR2 SYGVNS. Trimming stripped 1 base from V and 5 bases from J, with 24 bases between.

The chain combines TRBV7-2 with TRBJ1-1, with a weak D call TRBD1 (5 bases). Germline lookup yields CDR1 SGHTA and CDR2 FQGNSA. This CDR3 has 14 residues. V dropped 7 bases and J dropped 1 base, with 13 bases sitting between them. The CDR3 DNA reads TGTGCCAGCACTCCCGGGGGATGGAACACTGAAGCTTTCTTT. It is translated as CASTPGGWNTEAFF.

This chain joins TRBV29-1 and TRBJ2-2, with D perhaps TRBD1 (5 bases). The CDR3 totals 12 residues. Germline-derived CDR1 and CDR2 are SQVTM and ANQGSEA. Trimming took off 6 bases at V and 6 bases at J, with 11 bases between the two ends. The CDR3 spells CSVLQVAGELFF. CDR3 coding DNA: TGCAGCGTGCTACAGGTGGCCGGGGAGCTGTTTTTT.

This chain links TRBV28 with TRBJ1-5; D is perhaps TRBD1 (5 bases). CDR3 length: 14 residues. Germline V gene sequence: CDR1 MDHEN, CDR2 SYDVKM. The V and J ends lost 8 bases and 6 bases respectively, with 17 bases between them. CDR3 amino acids: CASHLAGISQPQHF. Here the CDR3 DNA reads TGTGCCAGCCACTTAGCAGGGATTTCTCAGCCCCAGCATTTT.

This chain joins TRBV10-3 and TRBJ1-1; the match to TRBD1 covers 8 bases. V shed 4 bases and J 5 bases; nucleotides not matched to a gene: 12. Germline V gene data show CDR1 as ENHRY and CDR2 as SYGVKD. The CDR3 is 16 amino acids. CDR3 sequence: CAISGLGLQGETEAFF. The CDR3 region has the DNA TGTGCCATCAGTGGTCTGGGGCTACAGGGGGAAACTGAAGCTTTCTTT.

This rearrangement joins TRBV5-4 to TRBJ1-2; D might be TRBD1 (5 bases). The V end lost 2 bases, the J end lost 8 bases, and 7 bases lay between the germline ends. CDR1 SGHNT and CDR2 YYREEE come from the germline V gene (reference sequence). This CDR3 has 11 residues. CDR3 coding DNA: TGTGCCAGCAGCTTACAGGACGGCTACACCTTC. It encodes CASSLQDGYTF.

The chain recombines TRBV6-5 with TRBJ1-2, with D tentatively TRBD1 (5 bases). Germline CDR1 MNHEY, CDR2 SVGAGI. V shed 7 bases and J shed 0 bases, with 12 bases lying between them. This CDR3 is built from 14 residues. The CDR3 DNA follows: TGTGCCAGCAATCCCGGGGACCCTAACTATGGCTACACCTTC. This sequence encodes CASNPGDPNYGYTF.

This clone was recorded many times. The CDR3 sequence: CASSEGDPGWSYEQYF. DNA for the CDR3: TGTGCCAGCAGTGAGGGCGACCCCGGGTGGTCCTACGAGCAGTACTTC. This chain links TRBV6-1 with TRBJ2-7, with D uncertain. This CDR3 is built from 16 residues. Germline V CDR1 and CDR2: MNHNS, SASEGT. V was clipped by 3 bases and J by 1 base, with 16 bases between them.

The table lists this clone with a count of one. This rearrangement joins TRBV28 to TRBJ1-5; D may be TRBD1 (6 bases). Trimming removed 2 bases from V and 1 base from J, with 12 bases in between. The germline gives CDR1 MDHEN, CDR2 SYDVKM. This CDR3 comprises 16 residues. CDR3 coding DNA: TGTGCCAGCAGTTTAATCAGGGGTTGGAGCAATCAGCCCCAGCATTTT. The encoded protein is CASSLIRGWSNQPQHF.

The rearrangement joins TRBV19 to TRBJ1-1, with 7 bases identical to TRBD1. V lost 6 bases and J lost 0; bases outside the gene matches: 4. CDR1 and CDR2 from the germline V gene are LNHDA and SQIVND (reference sequence). The CDR3 extends over 14 amino acids. CDR3 coding DNA: TGTGCCAGTAGAACGACAGGGCTGAACACTGAAGCTTTCTTT. Translated, it gives CASRTTGLNTEAFF.

V is TRBV19 and J is TRBJ2-1, with 9 positions matching TRBD1. Germline V gene data show CDR1 as LNHDA and CDR2 as SQIVND (reference sequence). The CDR3 runs to 16 residues. V dropped 7 bases and J dropped 6; count of bases not matched to a gene: 13. The CDR3 nucleotides read TGTGCCAGTACCCCAAGGGGGACAGGGAACGTCAATGAGCAGTTCTTC. Its translation: CASTPRGTGNVNEQFF.

The V and J genes are TRBV19 and TRBJ2-3; 12 bases align to TRBD2. The germline CDR1 and CDR2 sequences are LNHDA and SQIVND (reference sequence). The CDR3 spans 16 residues. Trimming took 4 bases from V and 8 from J; bases not matched to a gene: 10. CDR3 sequence (DNA): TGTGCCAGTAGTAGTAGCCTAGCGGGGGGGCTAGGTACGCAGTATTTT. It yields the protein CASSSSLAGGLGTQYF.

This rearrangement joins TRBV27 to TRBJ1-4; tentative D call: TRBD1 (5 bases). V gave up 7 bases and J gave up 8 bases, with 14 bases separating them. Per germline, CDR1 MNHEY and CDR2 SMNVEV (reference sequence). The CDR3 is 13 residues long. CDR3 loop: CASKSGREEKLFF. The CDR3 DNA sequence: TGTGCCAGCAAATCGGGCAGGGAGGAAAAACTGTTTTTT. Supplemented by reference TRBV27 and TRBJ1-4, the full variable domain reads EAQVTQNPRYLITVTGKKLTVTCSQNMNHEYMSWYRQDPGLGLRQIYYSMNVEVTDKGDVPEGYKVSRKEKRNFPLILESPSPNQTSLYFCASKSGREEKLFFGSGTQLSVL.

This chain links TRBV3-1 (or the pseudogene TRBV3-2) with TRBJ2-7; D gene unclear. Germline V gene data show CDR1 as LGHDT and CDR2 as YNNKEL (reference sequence). Trimming stripped 4 bases from V and 3 bases from J, with 10 bases between. This CDR3 has 13 amino acids. The CDR3 DNA reads as TGTGCCAGCAGCCCCCTACAAGGCTACGAGCAGTACTTC. It codes for CASSPLQGYEQYF.